This is a list of T cell receptor beta chains from one sample in a study of response to subunit inactivated influenza vaccine. TCRdb used MiXCR to reprocess the RT-PCR reads, holding one entry per CDR3 protein. The sample lists roughly 700,000 distinct CDR3 sequences; approximately 15% were seen once. The sample consisted of PBMCs from blood, taken about 13 days after vaccination. The receptor source for this set is a man between 50 and 59 years old who received an inactivated influenza vaccine. CDR3s include the opening cysteine and the closing phenylalanine or tryptophan. Fields, in order: D gene, clone size, V gene, J gene, CDR3 DNA, CDR3 protein. The D gene is left open where the match is weak. Clone size, where shown, is once, few, many, or a class for clones that have expanded.

-,few,TRBV7-9,TRBJ2-3,TGTGCCAGCAGCTTGAGGGGGAATACGCAGTATTTT,CASSLRGNTQYF
-,-,TRBV7-9,TRBJ2-1,TGTGCCAGCAGCTTCCGGGCTGGTAATGAGCAGTTCTTC,CASSFRAGNEQFF
TRBD1,few,TRBV29-1,TRBJ2-7,TGCAGCGTTGCGGACAGGGGGCGTTCCTTGAACGAGCAGTACTTC,CSVADRGRSLNEQYF
-,few,TRBV6-1,TRBJ1-1,TGTGCCAGCAACAAAAACTGGGGAACTGAAGCTTTCTTT,CASNKNWGTEAFF
-,few,TRBV20-1,TRBJ2-7,TGCAGTGCTAGAGATTTGCGGACGGAACTATACGAGCAGTACTTC,CSARDLRTELYEQYF
-,-,TRBV6-2/TRBV6-3,TRBJ2-7,TGTGCCAGCAGCCGAGGACGGTTCTACGAGCAGTACTTC,CASSRGRFYEQYF
-,few,TRBV20-1,TRBJ1-4,TGCAGTGCTACCGTAGGATCAAATGAAAAACTGTTTTTT,CSATVGSNEKLFF
-,few,TRBV4-1,TRBJ2-4,TGCGCCAGCAGCCAAGATCAAGGCAGGAGGGCCAAAAACATTCAGTACTTC,CASSQDQGRRAKNIQYF
TRBD1,-,TRBV25-1,TRBJ1-1,TGTGCCAGCAGGGAAACACTGACAGGGCGGAACACTGAAGCTTTCTTT,CASRETLTGRNTEAFF
TRBD2,few,TRBV6-5,TRBJ2-3,TGTGCCAGCAGTTACGTGCGGGAGGGTTTTGATACGCAGTATTTT,CASSYVREGFDTQYF
TRBD1,few,TRBV15,TRBJ2-1,TGTGCCACCAGCAGAGATATCGGGGACAGCTCCTACAATGAGCAGTTCTTC,CATSRDIGDSSYNEQFF
-,-,TRBV12-5,TRBJ1-1,TGTGCTAGTGGTGTGGGACTTACTGAAGCTTTCTTT,CASGVGLTEAFF
TRBD1,-,TRBV20-1,TRBJ1-5,TGCAGTGCTAGTCTGCAGGGGGCCGCGGGTCAGCCCCAGCATTTT,CSASLQGAAGQPQHF
-,-,TRBV6-1,TRBJ1-1,TGTGCCAGCAAGACAGAGGGACGGGGGAACACTGAAGCTTTCTTT,CASKTEGRGNTEAFF
-,-,TRBV6-1,TRBJ2-7,TGTGCCAGCAACCAAGTGGGGGTCTACGAGCAGTACTTC,CASNQVGVYEQYF
TRBD2,-,TRBV9,TRBJ2-1,TGTGCCAGCAGCCCTTCTAGCGGGGGGGCCGTTGAGCAGTTCTTC,CASSPSSGGAVEQFF
TRBD2,many,TRBV15,TRBJ2-2,TGTGCCACCAGCCCGCGGACTAGCGGCGCCGGGGAGCTGTTTTTT,CATSPRTSGAGELFF
TRBD1,-,TRBV7-7,TRBJ2-5,TGTGCTAGCAGCCCCAATGACAGGGGGCTCGAGACCCAGTACTTC,CASSPNDRGLETQYF
-,few,TRBV7-9,TRBJ1-1,TGTGTGGCCTTCCTCGACTTGAACACTGAAGCTTTCTTT,CVAFLDLNTEAFF
-,-,TRBV12-3/TRBV12-4,TRBJ1-1,TGTGCCAGCAGTTTCCCATCCGGGGGGGCGAACACTGAAGCTTTCTTT,CASSFPSGGANTEAFF
TRBD1,many,TRBV5-1,TRBJ2-5,TGTGCCAGCAGCCTTGACAGGGGTGAGACCCAGTACTTC,CASSLDRGETQYF
TRBD2,few,TRBV7-2,TRBJ2-3,TGTGCCAGCAGCTTAGCGCGGGCTAGCGGGGGCACAGATACGCAGTATTTT,CASSLARASGGTDTQYF
TRBD1,-,TRBV12-3/TRBV12-4,TRBJ1-1,TGTGCCAGCATCTTGGGACAGACTGAAGCTTTCTTT,CASILGQTEAFF
TRBD2,few,TRBV7-9,TRBJ2-5,TGTGCCAGCAGCTCCAGGGTGTTAGCGGGAGTGGCTCTGTACTTC,CASSSRVLAGVALYF
-,-,TRBV12-3/TRBV12-4,TRBJ1-2,TGTGCCAGCACCCCCCTAAGCGCCTATGGCTACACCTTC,CASTPLSAYGYTF
-,-,TRBV7-3,TRBJ2-5,TGTGCCAGCAGTAACGGGGTTTCAGAGACCCAGTACTTC,CASSNGVSETQYF
TRBD2,-,TRBV4-3,TRBJ2-3,TGCGCCAGCAGCCGAGAGCGGGGGGGCTTCACAGATACGCAGTATTTT,CASSRERGGFTDTQYF
TRBD2,few,TRBV25-1,TRBJ2-1,TGTGCCAGCAGTTGGGCAGCGGGAGGAGCAAATGAGCAGTTCTTC,CASSWAAGGANEQFF
TRBD2,-,TRBV6-5,TRBJ2-7,TGTGCCACGGTTAGCGGGAGTTACGAGCAGTACTTC,CATVSGSYEQYF